Sequencing of this T cell receptor beta chain was carried out in a study of T cell responses to AZD1222 COVID-19 vaccine (dated by TCRdb to about 2021). Background for the entire study: Because spike-specific TCR depth and breadth did not differ between the two schedules, AZD1222 recipients who got a second dose at roughly 4 weeks were pooled with those who got a second dose at roughly 12 weeks. A total of 233 trial participants underwent TCR sequencing, of whom nearly 210 received two doses of AZD1222 and some 25 received two doses of the MenACWY control vaccine. Trial participants were enrolled by age into 18-55, 56-69 and 70-plus year subgroups, with roughly 160, 29 and 62 TCR-sequenced participants respectively. Overall results and qualifications from the work: Reportedly, close to half of the unique spike-specific TCRs recognized epitopes lying outside the regions that are mutated in the B.1.351 and B.1.1.7 variants. Because no day 14 peak-response samples were available, repertoires were characterized only after the peak T cell response. A significant rise in spike-specific TCR breadth and depth was observed after two AZD1222 doses relative to day 0 and relative to MenACWY recipients. Conclusions about previously exposed vaccinees are limited because only five to seven AZD1222 recipients were SARS-CoV-2 seropositive at baseline. In the small 56-69-year group, the increase in depth fell short of significance, most likely because of low power. Most participants were white British and females outnumbered males, and the authors suggested that clonal diversity may have been underestimated. The whole spike protein was spanned by vaccine-associated CD4 TCRs, and dominant responses were seen in regions 160-218 and 743-854.

The CDR3 regions of human TCRbeta chains were analyzed by immunosequencing. As for how the authors treated the data: Repertoire TCRs were matched against a reference library of SARS-CoV-2-specific TCRs generated with the MIRA antigen-specificity platform. Breadth meant the fraction of unique TCRs that were SARS-CoV-2-associated, whereas depth meant the fraction of total T cells that were SARS-CoV-2-associated. Each spike-specific TCR was assigned to its reactive spike region and to a CD4 or CD8 class using the MIRA data. Log10-transformed breadth and depth values were compared by one-way ANOVA with Sidak's multiple comparisons tests. TCRdb re-hosts the immuneACCESS table, in-frame sequences only. Its copies lack some clones; in the studies checked, an unresolved V gene accounts for under half of them, and the cause for the rest is not known. D and trimming come from the DNA, and the V and J calls and clone size come from that table. Here the sample has about 100,000 clones; around 90% occur a single time. Under 2% of the sample is held by the ten biggest clonotypes.

Concerning this clone itself: What antigen it recognizes has not been identified. No base-level quality is on record; no much larger clone is a single base apart.

Here V drops 0 bases and J drops 5 bases, and the junction holds 9 bases not matched to any gene. The germline V gene supplies CDR1 SGHAT and CDR2 FQNNGV. Including the terminal cysteine and phenylalanine, the CDR3 comprises 17 residues. The DNA shown is the 51-base CDR3, in frame from base 1. This specimen's time point label, per the study, means: baseline before first vaccination. The vaccinee samples were drawn from two UK trials, COV001 and COV002, one of which was a single-blind randomized controlled phase 2/3 trial testing AZD1222 (ChAdOx1 nCoV-19) in healthy adults. Trial participant PBMC samples were collected at day 0 and day 28 after the second dose for TCRbeta chain sequencing.

Here the sequenced sample was peripheral blood, taken on day 0 of AZD1222 vaccination. Recombination joined TRBV11-2 with TRBJ2-1; TRBD1 aligns with 8 central bases. The origin of this receptor is an adult in good health. For the CDR3, the sequence is CASSLDLSRGLNNEQFF. The base sequence is TGTGCCAGCAGCTTAGATCTTTCCAGGGGGCTCAACAATGAGCAGTTCTTC.